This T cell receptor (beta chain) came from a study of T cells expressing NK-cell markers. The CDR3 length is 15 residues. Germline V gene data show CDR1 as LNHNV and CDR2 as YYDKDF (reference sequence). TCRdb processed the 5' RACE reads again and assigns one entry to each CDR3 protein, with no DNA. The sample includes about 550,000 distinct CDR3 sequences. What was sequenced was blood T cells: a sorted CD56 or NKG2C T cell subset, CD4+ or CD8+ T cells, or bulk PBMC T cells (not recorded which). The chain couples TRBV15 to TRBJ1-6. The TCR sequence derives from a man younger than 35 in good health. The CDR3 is CATSSNPPTYSPLHF.